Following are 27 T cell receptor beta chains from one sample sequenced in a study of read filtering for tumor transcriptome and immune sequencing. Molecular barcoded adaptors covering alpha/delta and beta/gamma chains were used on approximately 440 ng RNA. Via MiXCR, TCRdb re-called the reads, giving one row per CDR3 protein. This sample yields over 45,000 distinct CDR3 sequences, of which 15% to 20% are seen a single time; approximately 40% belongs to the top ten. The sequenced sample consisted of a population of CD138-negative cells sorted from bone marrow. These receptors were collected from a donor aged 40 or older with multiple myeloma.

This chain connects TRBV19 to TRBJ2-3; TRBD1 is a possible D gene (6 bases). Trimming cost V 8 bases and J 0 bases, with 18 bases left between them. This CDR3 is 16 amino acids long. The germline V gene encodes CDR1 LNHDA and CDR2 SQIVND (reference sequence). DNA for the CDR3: TGTGCCAGTGGACCAGGGGCCCAACTCAGCACAGATACGCAGTATTTT. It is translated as CASGPGAQLSTDTQYF.

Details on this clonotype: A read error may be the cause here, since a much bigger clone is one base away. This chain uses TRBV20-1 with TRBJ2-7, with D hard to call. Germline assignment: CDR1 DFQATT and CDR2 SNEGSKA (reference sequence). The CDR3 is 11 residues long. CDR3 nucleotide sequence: TGCAGTGCTGGAGATGAGTACGAGCAGTACTTC. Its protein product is CSAGDEYEQYF.

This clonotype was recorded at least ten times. CDR3 DNA: TGCGCCAGCAGCCCTTTAGGGCAGCATGAGCAGTTCTTC. Translating gives CASSPLGQHEQFF. The chain has TRBV5-1 and TRBJ2-1, with D unclear. The germline V and J ends were trimmed by 4 bases and 8 bases, with 13 bases remaining between them. This CDR3 is built from 13 residues. Germline V CDR1 and CDR2: SGHRS, YFSETQ.

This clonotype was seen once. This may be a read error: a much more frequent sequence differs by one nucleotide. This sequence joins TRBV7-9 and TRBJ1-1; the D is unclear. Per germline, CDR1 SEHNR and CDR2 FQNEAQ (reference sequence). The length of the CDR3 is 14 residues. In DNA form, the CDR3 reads TGTGCCAGCAGCTTAGAAGGAGGTAGGACTGACGCTTTCTTT. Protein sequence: CASSLEGGRTDAFF. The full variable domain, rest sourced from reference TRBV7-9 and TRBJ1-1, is DTGVSQNPRHKITKRGQNVTFRCDPISEHNRLYWYRQTLGQGPEFLTYFQNEAQLEKSRLLSDRFSAERPKGSFSTLEIQRTEQGDSAMYLCASSLEGGRTDAFFGQGTRLTVV.

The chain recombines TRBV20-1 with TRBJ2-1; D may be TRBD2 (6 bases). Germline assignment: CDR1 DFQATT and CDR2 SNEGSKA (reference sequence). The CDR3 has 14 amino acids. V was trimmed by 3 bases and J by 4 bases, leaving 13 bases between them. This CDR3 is CSASPGVLYNEQFF. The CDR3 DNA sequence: TGCAGTGCTAGTCCGGGAGTCCTATACAATGAGCAGTTCTTC.

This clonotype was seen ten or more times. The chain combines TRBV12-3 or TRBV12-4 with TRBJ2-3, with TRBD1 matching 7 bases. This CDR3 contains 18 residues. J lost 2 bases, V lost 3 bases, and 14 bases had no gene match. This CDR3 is CASSLRGPGTAYTDTQYF. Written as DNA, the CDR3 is TGTGCCAGCAGTTTGAGGGGGCCAGGGACCGCTTACACAGATACGCAGTATTTT.

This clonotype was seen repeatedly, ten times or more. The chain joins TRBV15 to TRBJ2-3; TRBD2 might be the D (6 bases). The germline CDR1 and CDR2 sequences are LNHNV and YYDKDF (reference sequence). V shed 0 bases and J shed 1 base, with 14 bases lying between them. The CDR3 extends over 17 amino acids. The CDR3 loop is CATSRDVGASGTDTQYF. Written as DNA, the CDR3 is TGTGCCACCAGCAGAGATGTGGGCGCTAGCGGCACAGATACGCAGTATTTT.

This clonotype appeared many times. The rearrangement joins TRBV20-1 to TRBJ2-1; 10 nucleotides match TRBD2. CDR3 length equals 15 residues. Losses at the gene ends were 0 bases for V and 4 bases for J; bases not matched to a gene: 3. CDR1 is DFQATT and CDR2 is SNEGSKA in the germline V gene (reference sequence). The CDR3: CSARDLTSGYNEQFF. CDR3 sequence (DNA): TGCAGTGCTAGAGATTTGACTAGCGGGTACAATGAGCAGTTCTTC.

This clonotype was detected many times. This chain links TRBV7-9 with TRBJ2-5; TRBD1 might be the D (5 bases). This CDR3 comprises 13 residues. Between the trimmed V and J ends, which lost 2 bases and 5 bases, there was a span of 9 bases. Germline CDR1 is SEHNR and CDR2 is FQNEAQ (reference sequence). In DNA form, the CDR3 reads TGTGCCAGCAGCTTAAGGGGCACGGAGACCCAGTACTTC. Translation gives CASSLRGTETQYF. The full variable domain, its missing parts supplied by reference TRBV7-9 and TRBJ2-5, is DTGVSQNPRHKITKRGQNVTFRCDPISEHNRLYWYRQTLGQGPEFLTYFQNEAQLEKSRLLSDRFSAERPKGSFSTLEIQRTEQGDSAMYLCASSLRGTETQYFGPGTRLLVL.

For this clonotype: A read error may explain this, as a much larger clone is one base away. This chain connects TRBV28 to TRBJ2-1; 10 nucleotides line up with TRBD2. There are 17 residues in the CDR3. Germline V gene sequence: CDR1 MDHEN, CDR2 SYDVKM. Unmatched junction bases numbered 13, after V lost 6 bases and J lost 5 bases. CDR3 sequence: CASSPGWASGSHNEQFF. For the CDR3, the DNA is TGTGCCAGCAGCCCCGGTTGGGCTAGCGGGAGTCACAATGAGCAGTTCTTC. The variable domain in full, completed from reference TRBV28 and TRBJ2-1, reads DVKVTQSSRYLVKRTGEKVFLECVQDMDHENMFWYRQDPGLGLRLIYFSYDVKMKEKGDIPEGYSVSREKKERFSLILESASTNQTSMYLCASSPGWASGSHNEQFFGPGTRLTVL.

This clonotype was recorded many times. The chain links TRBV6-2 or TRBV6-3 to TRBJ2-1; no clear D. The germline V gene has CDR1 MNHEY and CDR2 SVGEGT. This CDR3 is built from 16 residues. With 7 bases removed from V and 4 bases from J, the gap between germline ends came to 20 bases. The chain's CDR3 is CASTSSTGVLYNEQFF. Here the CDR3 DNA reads TGTGCCAGCACCTCCTCGACGGGCGTACTATACAATGAGCAGTTCTTC.

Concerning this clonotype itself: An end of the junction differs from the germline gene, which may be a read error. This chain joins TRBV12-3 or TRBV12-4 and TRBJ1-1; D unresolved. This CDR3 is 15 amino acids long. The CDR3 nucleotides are TGTGCCAGCAGCCCAGCGGGGAGTAAACACACTGAGGCTTTCTTT. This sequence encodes CASSPAGSKHTEAFF.

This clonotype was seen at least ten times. The CDR3 reads CASSLSSRGYYNEQFF. Here the CDR3 DNA reads TGTGCCAGCAGCTTATCTTCCAGGGGGTACTACAATGAGCAGTTCTTC. The chain recombines TRBV11-3 with TRBJ2-1; 7 bases are a match to TRBD1. Unmatched junction bases numbered 7, after V lost 2 bases and J lost 3 bases. This CDR3 has 16 residues. Germline CDR1 and CDR2: SGHNT and YENEEA.

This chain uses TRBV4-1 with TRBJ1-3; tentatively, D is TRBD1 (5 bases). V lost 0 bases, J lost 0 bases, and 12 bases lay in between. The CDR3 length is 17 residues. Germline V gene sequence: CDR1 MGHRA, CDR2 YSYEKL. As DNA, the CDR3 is TGCGCCAGCAGCCAAGATCCGAGGGGTTACTCTGGAAACACCATATATTTT. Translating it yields CASSQDPRGYSGNTIYF.

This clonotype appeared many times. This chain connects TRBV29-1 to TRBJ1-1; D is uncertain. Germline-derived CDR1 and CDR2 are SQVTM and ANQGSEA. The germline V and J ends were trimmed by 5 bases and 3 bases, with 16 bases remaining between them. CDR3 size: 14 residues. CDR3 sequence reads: CSVLMGRADTEAFF. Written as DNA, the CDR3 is TGCAGCGTTTTAATGGGTAGGGCGGACACTGAAGCTTTCTTT.

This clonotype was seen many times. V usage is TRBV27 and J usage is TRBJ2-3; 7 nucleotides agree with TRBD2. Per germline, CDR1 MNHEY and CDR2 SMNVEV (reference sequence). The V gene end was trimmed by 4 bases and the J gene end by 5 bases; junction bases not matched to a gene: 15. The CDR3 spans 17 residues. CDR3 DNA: TGTGCCAGCAGTTCCCCACCGGCGGGAGTTCGAAGAGATACGCAGTATTTT. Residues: CASSSPPAGVRRDTQYF.

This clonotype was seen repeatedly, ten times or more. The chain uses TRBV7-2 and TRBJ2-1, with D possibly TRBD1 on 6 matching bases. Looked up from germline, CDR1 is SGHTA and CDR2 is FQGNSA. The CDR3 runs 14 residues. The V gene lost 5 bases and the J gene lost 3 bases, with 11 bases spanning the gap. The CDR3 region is CASSPDRLYNEQFF. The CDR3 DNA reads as TGTGCCAGCAGCCCGGACAGACTCTACAATGAGCAGTTCTTC.

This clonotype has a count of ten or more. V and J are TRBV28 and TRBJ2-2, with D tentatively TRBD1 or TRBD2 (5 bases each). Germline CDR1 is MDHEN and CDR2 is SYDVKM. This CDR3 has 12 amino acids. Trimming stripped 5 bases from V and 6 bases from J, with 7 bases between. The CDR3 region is CASSQGAGELFF. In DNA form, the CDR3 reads TGTGCCAGCAGTCAGGGAGCCGGGGAGCTGTTTTTT.

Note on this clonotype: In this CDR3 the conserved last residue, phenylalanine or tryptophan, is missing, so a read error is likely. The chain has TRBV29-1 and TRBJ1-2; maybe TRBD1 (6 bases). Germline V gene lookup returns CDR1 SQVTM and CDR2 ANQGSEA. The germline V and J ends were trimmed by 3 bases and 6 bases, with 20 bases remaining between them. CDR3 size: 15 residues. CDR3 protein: CSVEVTHGQIDGYTL. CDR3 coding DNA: TGCAGCGTTGAGGTAACCCATGGACAGATCGATGGCTACACCCTC.

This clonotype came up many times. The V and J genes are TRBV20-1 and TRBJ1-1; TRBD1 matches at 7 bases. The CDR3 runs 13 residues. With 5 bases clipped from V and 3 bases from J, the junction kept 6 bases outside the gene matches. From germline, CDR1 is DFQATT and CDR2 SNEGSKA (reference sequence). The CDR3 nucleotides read TGCAGTGCTCGACAGGGCCGTGACACTGAAGCTTTCTTT. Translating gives CSARQGRDTEAFF.

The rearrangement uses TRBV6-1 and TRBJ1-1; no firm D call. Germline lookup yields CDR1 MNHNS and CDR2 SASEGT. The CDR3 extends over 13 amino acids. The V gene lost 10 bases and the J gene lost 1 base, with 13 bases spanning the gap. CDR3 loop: CATAFAENTEAFF. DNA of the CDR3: TGTGCCACCGCATTCGCAGAGAACACTGAAGCTTTCTTT.

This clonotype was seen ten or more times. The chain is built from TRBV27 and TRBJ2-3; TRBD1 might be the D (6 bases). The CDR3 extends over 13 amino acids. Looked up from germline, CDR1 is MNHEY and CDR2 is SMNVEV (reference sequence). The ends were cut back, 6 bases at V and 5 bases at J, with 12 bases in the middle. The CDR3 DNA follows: TGTGCCAGCAGCAGACAGGATTTAGATACGCAGTATTTT. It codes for CASSRQDLDTQYF.

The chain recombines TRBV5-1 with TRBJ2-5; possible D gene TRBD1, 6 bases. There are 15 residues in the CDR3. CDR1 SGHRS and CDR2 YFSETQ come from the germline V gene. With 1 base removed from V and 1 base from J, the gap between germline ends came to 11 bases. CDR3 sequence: CASSLSAGAQETQYF. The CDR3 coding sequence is TGCGCCAGCAGCTTGTCGGCAGGGGCCCAAGAGACCCAGTACTTC.

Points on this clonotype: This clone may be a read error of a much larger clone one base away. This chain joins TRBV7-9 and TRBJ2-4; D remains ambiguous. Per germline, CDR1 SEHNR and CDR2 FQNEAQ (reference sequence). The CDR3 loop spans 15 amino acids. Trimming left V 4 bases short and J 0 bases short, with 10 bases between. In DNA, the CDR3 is TGTGCCAGCAGCTACGACGGGCTAGCCAAAAACATTCAGTACTTC. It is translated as CASSYDGLAKNIQYF.

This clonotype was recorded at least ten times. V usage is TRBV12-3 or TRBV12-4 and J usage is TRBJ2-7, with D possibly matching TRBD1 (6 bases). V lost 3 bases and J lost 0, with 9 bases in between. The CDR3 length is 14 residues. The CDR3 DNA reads TGTGCCAGCAGTTTGGACAGTTCCTCCTACGAGCAGTACTTC. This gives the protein CASSLDSSSYEQYF.

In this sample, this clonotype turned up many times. The CDR3 loop is CASSFRGADKYNEQFF. The CDR3 nucleotides are TGTGCCAGCAGTTTCCGTGGGGCGGACAAATACAATGAGCAGTTCTTC. The chain links TRBV28 to TRBJ2-1; tentative D call: TRBD1 (5 bases). V dropped 3 bases and J dropped 4 bases, with 16 bases sitting between them. Germline CDR1 and CDR2: MDHEN and SYDVKM. The CDR3 is 16 amino acids. The whole variable domain, filled in from reference TRBV28 and TRBJ2-1, reads DVKVTQSSRYLVKRTGEKVFLECVQDMDHENMFWYRQDPGLGLRLIYFSYDVKMKEKGDIPEGYSVSREKKERFSLILESASTNQTSMYLCASSFRGADKYNEQFFGPGTRLTVL.

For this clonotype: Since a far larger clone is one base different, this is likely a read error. CDR3 nucleotide sequence: TGTTCCAGCAGTTACTCTCCGGGAGGGCCTGGTGGGAATGAGCAGTTCTTC. It codes for CSSSYSPGGPGGNEQFF. The rearrangement joins TRBV6-6 to TRBJ2-1, with 8 bases lining up with TRBD2. The CDR3 extends over 17 amino acids. Looked up from germline, CDR1 is MNHNY and CDR2 is SVGAGI (reference sequence).